This TCR beta chain comes out of a study of blood T cells in healthy people across ages. Those donating, healthy Caucasian individuals from Russia, were aged about 6 to 100. Trimming removed 4 bases from V and 2 bases from J, with 26 bases in between. This CDR3 has 19 residues. Germline V gives CDR1 ENHRY, CDR2 SYGVKD. To note about this clonotype: As yet, its antigen is unknown.

Primers used in a second PCR of roughly 6 to 11 cycles were a sample-barcoded 5' primer and a J-beta primer mix. Using its own MiXCR run on the 5' RACE reads, TCRdb lists one record per CDR3 protein. The sample contains over 1,500,000 distinct CDR3 sequences, approximately 39% of which appear only once. Study-wide findings and caveats: Estimates of total diversity, which came from one million sequenced T cells, were considered to be underestimates. Comparison with aged donors showed that long-lived donors had more naive CD4+ cells and higher diversity.

This TCR derives from a human donor in good health. J is TRBJ1-2 and V is TRBV10-3; D gene unclear. Input material: blood. This CDR3 is CAISGLWRTVTHQNYGYTF. In DNA, the CDR3 is TGTGCCATCAGTGGTCTATGGCGGACCGTCACTCACCAGAACTATGGCTACACCTTC.